There are many counts of the clone carrying this TCR beta chain. Its target is not known. Time point meaning: newly diagnosed GD, antithyroid drugs for less than 3 months. After RNA was extracted from PBMCs, the TCR library was made from it. Patients all came to the study from an endocrinology department in Xi'an, China. The V end was cut by 1 base, the J end by 6 bases, with 7 bases between. This CDR3 has 13 residues. Germline assignment: CDR1 SGHNT and CDR2 YENEEA. Arm-PCR of CDR3 regions and iRepertoire HTBI primers were used to build TCR beta libraries. MiXCR, applied by TCRdb to the multiplex PCR reads, yields one record per CDR3 protein. The table shows about 240,000 distinct CDR3 sequences, with roughly a fifth occurring only once. The entry originates in a study of regulatory T cells in long-lasting Graves disease. Study findings and constraints: Persistent Graves' disease cases displayed lower TCR diversity than newly diagnosed ones. There were preferences for TRBV28, TRBJ1-2 and TRBJ2-5 in persistent disease.

This specimen consisted of peripheral blood mononuclear cells (PBMCs), obtained at new diagnosis, from a patient treated with antithyroid drugs. The origin of this receptor is a female donor with Graves disease. This sequence joins TRBV11-3 and TRBJ2-1, with no clear D. The CDR3 nucleotides are TGTGCCAGCAGCTTAGGACCTGCCAATGAGCAGTTCTTC. This translates into CASSLGPANEQFF.